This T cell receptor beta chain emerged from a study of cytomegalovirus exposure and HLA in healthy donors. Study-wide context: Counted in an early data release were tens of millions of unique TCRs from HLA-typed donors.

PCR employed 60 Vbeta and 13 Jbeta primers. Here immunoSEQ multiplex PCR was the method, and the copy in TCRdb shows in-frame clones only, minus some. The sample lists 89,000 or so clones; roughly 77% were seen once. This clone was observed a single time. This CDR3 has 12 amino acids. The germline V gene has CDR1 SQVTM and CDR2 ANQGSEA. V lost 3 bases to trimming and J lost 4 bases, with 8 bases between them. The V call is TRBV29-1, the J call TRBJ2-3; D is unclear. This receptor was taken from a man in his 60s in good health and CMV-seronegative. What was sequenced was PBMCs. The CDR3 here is CSVERIADTQYF. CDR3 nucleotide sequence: TGCAGCGTTGAGAGGATCGCAGATACGCAGTATTTT.